The T cell receptor beta chain under discussion was sequenced for a study of blood T cell repertoires in COVID-19. V gave up 5 bases and J gave up 1 base, with 13 bases separating them. CDR1 is MNHEY and CDR2 is SVGAGI in the germline V gene. CDR3 size: 15 residues. Original handling: Reference gene primer amplification in the assay estimated nucleated cell counts. TCRdb's copy holds only in-frame clones and misses some; the assay was immunoSEQ multiplex PCR. V, J and clone size derive from that table, while D and trimming were established from the DNA sequence. The sample has roughly 66,000 clones, 84% seen once.

Sample: peripheral blood. The receptor was derived from an older woman with acute or convalescent COVID-19. The chain links TRBV6-5 to TRBJ2-3; perhaps TRBD1 as D (5 bases). CDR3 bases: TGTGCCAGCAGTCCTATGACAGCCGGCACAGATACGCAGTATTTT. It codes for CASSPMTAGTDTQYF.